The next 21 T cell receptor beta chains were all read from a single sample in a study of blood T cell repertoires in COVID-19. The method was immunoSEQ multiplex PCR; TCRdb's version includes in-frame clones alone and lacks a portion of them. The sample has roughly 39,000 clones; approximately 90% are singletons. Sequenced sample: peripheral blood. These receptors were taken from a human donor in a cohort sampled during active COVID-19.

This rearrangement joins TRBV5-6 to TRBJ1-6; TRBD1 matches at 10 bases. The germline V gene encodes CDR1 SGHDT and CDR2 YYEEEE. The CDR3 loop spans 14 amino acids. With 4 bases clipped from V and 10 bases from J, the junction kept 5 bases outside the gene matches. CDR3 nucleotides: TGTGCCAGCAGCCGACAGGGGGCAAGATCACCCCTCCACTTT. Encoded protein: CASSRQGARSPLHF.

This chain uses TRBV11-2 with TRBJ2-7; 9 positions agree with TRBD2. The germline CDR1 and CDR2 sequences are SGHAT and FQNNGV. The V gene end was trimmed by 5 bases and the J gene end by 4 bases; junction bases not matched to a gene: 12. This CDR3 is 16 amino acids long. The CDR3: CASSDALSGSDYEQYF. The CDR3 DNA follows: TGTGCCAGCAGCGATGCCCTTAGCGGGAGTGATTACGAGCAGTACTTC.

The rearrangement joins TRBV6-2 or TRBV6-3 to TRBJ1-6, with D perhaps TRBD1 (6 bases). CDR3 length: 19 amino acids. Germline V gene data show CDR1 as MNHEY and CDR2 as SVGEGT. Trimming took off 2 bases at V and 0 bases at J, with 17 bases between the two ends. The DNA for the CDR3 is TGTGCCAGCAGTTACGGCGTCAGGGGACCACTCTCCTATAATTCACCCCTCCACTTT. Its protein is CASSYGVRGPLSYNSPLHF.

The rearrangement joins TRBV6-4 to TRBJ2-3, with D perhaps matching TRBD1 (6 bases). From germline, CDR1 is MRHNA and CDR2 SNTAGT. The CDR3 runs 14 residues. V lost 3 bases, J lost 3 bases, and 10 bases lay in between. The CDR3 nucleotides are TGTGCCAGCAGTGATGGTCAGGGGACAGATACGCAGTATTTT. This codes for CASSDGQGTDTQYF.

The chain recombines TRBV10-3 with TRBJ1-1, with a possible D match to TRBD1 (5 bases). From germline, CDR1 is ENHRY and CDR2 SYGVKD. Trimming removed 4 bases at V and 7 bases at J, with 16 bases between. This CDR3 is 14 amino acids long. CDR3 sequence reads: CAISAGTHGDEAFF. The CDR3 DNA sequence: TGTGCCATCAGTGCCGGGACTCATGGGGATGAAGCTTTCTTT.

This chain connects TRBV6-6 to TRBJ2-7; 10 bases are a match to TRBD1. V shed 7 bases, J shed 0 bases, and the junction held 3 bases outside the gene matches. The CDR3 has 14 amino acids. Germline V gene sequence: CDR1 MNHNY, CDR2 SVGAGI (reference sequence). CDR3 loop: CASTRTGGSYEQYF. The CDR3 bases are TGTGCCAGCACCCGGACAGGGGGCTCCTACGAGCAGTACTTC.

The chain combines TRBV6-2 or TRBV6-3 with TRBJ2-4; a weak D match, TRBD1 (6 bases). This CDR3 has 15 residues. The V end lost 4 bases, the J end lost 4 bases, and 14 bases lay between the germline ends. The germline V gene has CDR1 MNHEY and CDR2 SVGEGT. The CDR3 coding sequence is TGTGCCAGCAGTTTTCCCGGGACATTTAAAAACATTCAGTACTTC. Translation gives CASSFPGTFKNIQYF.

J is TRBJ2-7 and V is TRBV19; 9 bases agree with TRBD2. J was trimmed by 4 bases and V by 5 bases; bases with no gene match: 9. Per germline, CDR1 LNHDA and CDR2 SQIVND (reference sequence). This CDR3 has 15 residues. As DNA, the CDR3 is TGTGCCAGTAGTGCTCTGGGTAGCGGGAGTTACGAGCAGTACTTC. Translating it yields CASSALGSGSYEQYF.

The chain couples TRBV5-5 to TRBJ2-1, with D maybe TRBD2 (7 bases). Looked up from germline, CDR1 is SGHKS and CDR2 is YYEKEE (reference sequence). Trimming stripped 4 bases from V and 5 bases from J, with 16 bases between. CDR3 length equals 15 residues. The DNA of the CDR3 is TGTGCCAGCAGCCCGACGGGCGGGGGCCACAATGAGCAGTTCTTC. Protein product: CASSPTGGGHNEQFF.

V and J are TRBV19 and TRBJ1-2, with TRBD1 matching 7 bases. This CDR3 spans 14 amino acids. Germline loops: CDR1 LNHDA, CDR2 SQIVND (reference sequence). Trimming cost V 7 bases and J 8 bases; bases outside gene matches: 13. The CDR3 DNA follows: TGTGCCAGTACCCTCGGGACAGAGAGGTGGGGCTACACCTTC. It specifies CASTLGTERWGYTF.

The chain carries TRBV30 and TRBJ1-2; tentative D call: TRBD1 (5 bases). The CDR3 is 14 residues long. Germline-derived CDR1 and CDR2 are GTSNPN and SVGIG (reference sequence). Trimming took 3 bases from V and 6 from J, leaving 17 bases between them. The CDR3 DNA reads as TGTGCCTGGAGCTCAGGGAGGTACTGGGATGGCTACACCTTC. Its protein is CAWSSGRYWDGYTF.

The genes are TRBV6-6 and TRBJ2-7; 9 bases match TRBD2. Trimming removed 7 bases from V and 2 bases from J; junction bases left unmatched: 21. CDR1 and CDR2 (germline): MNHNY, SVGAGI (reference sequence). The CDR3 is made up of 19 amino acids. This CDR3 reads CASTYRAGLAGPSTYEQYF. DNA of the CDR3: TGTGCCAGCACCTACAGGGCGGGCCTAGCGGGGCCGTCCACCTACGAGCAGTACTTC.

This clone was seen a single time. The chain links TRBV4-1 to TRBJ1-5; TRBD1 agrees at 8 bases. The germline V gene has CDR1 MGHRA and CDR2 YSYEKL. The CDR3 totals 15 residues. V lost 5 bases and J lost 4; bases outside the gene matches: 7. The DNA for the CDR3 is TGCGCCAGCAGCTTTACAGGGGGTGTTAATCAGCCCCAGCATTTT. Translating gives CASSFTGGVNQPQHF.

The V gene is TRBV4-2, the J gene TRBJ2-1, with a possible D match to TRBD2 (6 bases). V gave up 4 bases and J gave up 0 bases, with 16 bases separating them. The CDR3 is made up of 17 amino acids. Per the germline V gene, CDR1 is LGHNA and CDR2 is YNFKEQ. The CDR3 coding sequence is TGTGCCAGCAGCCTCGGCCCTGGGGGGAGCTCCTACAATGAGCAGTTCTTC. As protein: CASSLGPGGSSYNEQFF.

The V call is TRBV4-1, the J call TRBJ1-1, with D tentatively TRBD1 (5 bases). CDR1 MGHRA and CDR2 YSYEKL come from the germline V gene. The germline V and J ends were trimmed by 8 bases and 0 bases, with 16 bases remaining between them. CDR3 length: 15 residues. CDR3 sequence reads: CASGGGRVMNTEAFF. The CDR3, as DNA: TGCGCCAGCGGGGGAGGCAGGGTGATGAACACTGAAGCTTTCTTT.

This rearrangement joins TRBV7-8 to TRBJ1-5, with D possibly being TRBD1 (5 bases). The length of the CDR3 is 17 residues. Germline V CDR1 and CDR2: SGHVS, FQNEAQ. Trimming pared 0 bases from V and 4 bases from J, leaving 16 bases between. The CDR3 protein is CASSLAGGGNSNQPQHF. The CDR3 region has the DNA TGTGCCAGCAGCTTAGCTGGCGGGGGGAACAGTAATCAGCCCCAGCATTTT.

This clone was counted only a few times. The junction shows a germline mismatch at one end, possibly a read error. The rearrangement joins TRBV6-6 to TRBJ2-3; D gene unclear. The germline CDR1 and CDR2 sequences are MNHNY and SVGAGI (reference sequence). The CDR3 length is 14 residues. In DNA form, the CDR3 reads TGTGCCACCAGTTATCGGTCTAGCACAGATACGCAGTATTTT. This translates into CATSYRSSTDTQYF.

In nucleotides, the CDR3 is TGTGCCTGGATTCGGGGGACAGGGTACTACAATGAGCAGTTCTTC. It codes for CAWIRGTGYYNEQFF. The rearrangement uses TRBV30 and TRBJ2-1, with 9 bases fitting TRBD1. This CDR3 is 15 amino acids long. J lost 3 bases, V lost 4 bases, and 7 bases had no gene match. Germline V lookup: CDR1 GTSNPN, CDR2 SVGIG (reference sequence).

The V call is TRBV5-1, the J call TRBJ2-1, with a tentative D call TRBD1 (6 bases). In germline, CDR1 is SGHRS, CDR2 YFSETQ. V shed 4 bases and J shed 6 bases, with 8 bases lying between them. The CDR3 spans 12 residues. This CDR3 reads CASSKGGNEQFF. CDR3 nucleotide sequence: TGCGCCAGCAGCAAAGGGGGCAATGAGCAGTTCTTC.

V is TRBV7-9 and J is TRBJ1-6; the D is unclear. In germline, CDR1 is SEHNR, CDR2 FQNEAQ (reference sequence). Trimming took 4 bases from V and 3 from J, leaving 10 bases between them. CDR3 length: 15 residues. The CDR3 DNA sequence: TGTGCCAGCAGCTCTGACACGTACTATAATTCACCCCTCCACTTT. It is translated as CASSSDTYYNSPLHF.

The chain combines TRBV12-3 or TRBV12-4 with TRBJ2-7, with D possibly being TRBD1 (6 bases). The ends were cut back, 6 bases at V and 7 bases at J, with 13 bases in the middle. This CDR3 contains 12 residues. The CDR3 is CASSPDRQEQYF. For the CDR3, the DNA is TGTGCCAGCAGCCCCGACAGGCAAGAGCAGTACTTC.